The 10 T cell receptor beta chains listed next were all sequenced from one sample in a study of blood T cell repertoires in COVID-19. Generated by immunoSEQ multiplex PCR, the TCRdb table keeps only in-frame clones and is missing some. The data hold some 240,000 clones, with about four fifths observed a single time. Material: peripheral blood. The receptors were gathered from a woman aged 35 to 49 who had recovered from COVID-19.

The chain has TRBV15 and TRBJ2-3; D is unresolved. Trimming took 0 bases from V and 2 from J, leaving 9 bases between them. CDR3 length equals 15 residues. Germline V gene lookup returns CDR1 LNHNV and CDR2 YYDKDF (reference sequence). The CDR3 sequence is CATSRDLAVTDTQYF. Written as DNA, the CDR3 is TGTGCCACCAGCAGAGATTTGGCGGTCACAGATACGCAGTATTTT. The variable domain in full, with the rest retrieved from reference TRBV15 and TRBJ2-3, is DAMVIQNPRYQVTQFGKPVTLSCSQTLNHNVMYWYQQKSSQAPKLLFHYYDKDFNNEADTPDNFQSRRPNTSFCFLDIRSPGLGDTAMYLCATSRDLAVTDTQYFGPGTRLTVL.

The rearrangement links TRBV7-9 to TRBJ1-1, with a tentative D call TRBD1 (5 bases). Trimming stripped 3 bases from V and 4 bases from J, with 18 bases between. The CDR3 extends over 16 amino acids. CDR1 is SEHNR, CDR2 FQNEAQ, per germline (reference sequence). In nucleotides, the CDR3 is TGTGCCAGCAGCTTGCGTGGCGGGGGATCGGGCACTGAAGCTTTCTTT. Translation gives CASSLRGGGSGTEAFF.

The chain carries TRBV7-8 and TRBJ1-5, with TRBD1 identical over 9 bases. In germline, CDR1 is SGHVS, CDR2 FQNEAQ. The CDR3 sequence is 16 residues long. The V and J ends lost 5 bases and 9 bases, in that order; junction bases with no gene match: 14. The CDR3, as DNA: TGTGCCAGCAGCCCAATACAACAGGGGGCAGGGGGGCCCCAGCATTTT. This sequence encodes CASSPIQQGAGGPQHF.

In the case of this clone: The junction departs from germline at one end; a sequencing error may be responsible. This rearrangement joins TRBV3-1 (or the pseudogene TRBV3-2) to TRBJ2-7; a weak D match, TRBD1 (6 bases). Germline CDR1 reads LGHDT; CDR2 reads YNNKEL (reference sequence). The CDR3 consists of 12 residues. CDR3 sequence (DNA): TGTGCCAGCAGCCTTACAGGGACACTTTTCGCCTTC. This codes for CASSLTGTLFAF.

The chain uses TRBV6-2 or TRBV6-3 and TRBJ2-7; D is possibly TRBD1 (6 bases). V was trimmed by 4 bases and J by 0 bases, leaving 13 bases between them. This CDR3 comprises 15 residues. In germline, CDR1 is MNHEY, CDR2 SVGEGT. The CDR3 loop reads CASSSGTSNSYEQYF. The CDR3 DNA follows: TGTGCCAGCAGTTCCGGGACAAGTAACTCCTACGAGCAGTACTTC.

Concerning this clone itself: At the DNA level, this CDR3 is encoded by other sequences in the same sample as well. This CDR3 is CASSLERAYEQYF. CDR3 coding DNA: TGCGCCAGCAGCTTGGAGAGAGCCTACGAGCAGTACTTC. The chain combines TRBV5-1 with TRBJ2-7; D call uncertain. Germline assignment: CDR1 SGHRS and CDR2 YFSETQ. Trimming took 0 bases from V and 2 from J, leaving 6 bases between them. This CDR3 is 13 amino acids long.

The chain is built from TRBV30 and TRBJ1-5; D gene unclear. Between the trimmed V and J ends, which lost 3 bases and 6 bases, there was a span of 15 bases. The CDR3 contains 14 residues. The germline V gene has CDR1 GTSNPN and CDR2 SVGIG (reference sequence). The CDR3 reads CAWSAGTDGQPQHF. The CDR3 DNA follows: TGTGCCTGGAGCGCGGGAACGGATGGTCAGCCCCAGCATTTT.

V gene TRBV5-5 combines with J gene TRBJ1-1; D possibly corresponds to TRBD1 (6 bases). The CDR3 runs 15 residues. Germline V CDR1 and CDR2: SGHKS, YYEKEE (reference sequence). Trimming took 1 base from V and 1 from J, leaving 11 bases between them. In nucleotides, the CDR3 is TGTGCCAGCAGCTTGACTTTGACAGGGAACACTGAAGCTTTCTTT. It specifies CASSLTLTGNTEAFF.

The count of this clone is one. The rearrangement joins TRBV9 to TRBJ2-2; 8 bases fit TRBD2. CDR3 length: 17 amino acids. Germline values: CDR1 SGDLS, CDR2 YYNGEE. The ends lost 0 bases at V and 5 bases at J; junction bases unmatched: 9. CDR3 amino acids: CASSVGPPAGGTGELFF. CDR3 sequence (DNA): TGTGCCAGCAGCGTAGGCCCCCCCGCGGGGGGAACCGGGGAGCTGTTTTTT.

V is TRBV10-1 and J is TRBJ1-1, with TRBD1 identical over 8 bases. Germline CDR1 and CDR2: WNHNN and SYGVQD (reference sequence). This CDR3 is 17 amino acids long. J lost 0 bases, V lost 2 bases, and 8 bases had no gene match. The CDR3 coding sequence is TGCGCCAGCAGTGAGAGGAGGACAGGGTTGGTGAACACTGAAGCTTTCTTT. This translates into CASSERRTGLVNTEAFF.